Following are 3 T cell receptor beta chains from one sample sequenced in a study of T cells in Graves' hyperthyroidism and ophthalmopathy. RNA transcripts served as the template for amplifying TCR beta CDR3 regions. TCR CDR3 underwent first-round RT-PCR with the HTBI primer set. Using its own MiXCR run on the multiplex PCR reads, TCRdb lists one record per CDR3 protein. Of roughly 550,000 distinct CDR3 sequences detected, 15% to 20% appear once; the ten largest clones hold approximately 30%. The sample consisted of blood. The receptors come from a woman in her twenties or thirties with Graves' ophthalmopathy.

The sample holds a few counts of this clonotype. The chain joins TRBV5-1 to TRBJ2-2, with 8 bases aligning to TRBD1. The CDR3 extends over 15 amino acids. Germline V gene lookup returns CDR1 SGHRS and CDR2 YFSETQ. The V and J ends lost 3 bases and 3 bases, in that order; junction bases with no gene match: 4. The CDR3 region has the DNA TGCGCCAGCAGCTCCTGGACAGGGCACACCGGGGAGCTGTTTTTT. Its protein is CASSSWTGHTGELFF.

This chain connects TRBV20-1 to TRBJ1-2, with unresolved D. Germline-derived CDR1 and CDR2 are DFQATT and SNEGSKA (reference sequence). The V end was cut by 3 bases, the J end by 5 bases, with 10 bases between. CDR3 length: 12 amino acids. The CDR3 DNA reads TGCAGTGCTAGTACAGAGCTTTATGGCTACACCTTC. It codes for CSASTELYGYTF.

This clonotype was picked up many times. The V call is TRBV4-3, the J call TRBJ1-5; D unclear. Germline CDR1 and CDR2: LGHNA and YSLEER. The ends were cut back, 0 bases at V and 2 bases at J, with 8 bases in the middle. This CDR3 is built from 15 residues. The CDR3: CASSQDWQGNQPQHF. The CDR3 DNA is TGCGCCAGCAGCCAAGACTGGCAGGGCAATCAGCCCCAGCATTTT.